This T cell receptor beta chain is drawn from a study of regulatory T cells in long-lasting Graves disease. Study-wide points: TRBV28, TRBJ1-2 and TRBJ2-5 emerged as the favored segments in persistent disease.

To make TCR beta libraries, researchers used iRepertoire HTBI primers and Arm-PCR of CDR3 regions. TCRdb reanalysed the multiplex PCR reads using MiXCR and keeps one entry per CDR3 protein. The sample shows hundreds of thousands of distinct CDR3 sequences, less than 25% of them seen only once. There are many counts of this clonotype. Its antigen is undetermined. The V and J ends lost 6 bases and 6 bases, in that order; junction bases with no gene match: 11. The CDR3 length is 16 residues. Looked up from germline, CDR1 is KGHSH and CDR2 is LQKENI. As for time point: persistent/refractory GD, antithyroid drugs over 5 years with positive TRAb. RNA isolated from PBMCs was used to make the TCR library. It was American Thyroid Association guidelines that determined Graves' disease diagnosis.

The genes are TRBV18 and TRBJ2-2, with 9 nucleotides matching TRBD2. This sample comprised peripheral blood mononuclear cells (PBMCs), obtained when the disease was refractory, from a patient treated with antithyroid drugs. The TCR sequence derives from a female donor with Graves disease. CDR3 nucleotide sequence: TGTGCCAGCTCTCTTTTAGCGGGAGCGGTACCCGGGGAGCTGTTTTTT. This codes for CASSLLAGAVPGELFF.